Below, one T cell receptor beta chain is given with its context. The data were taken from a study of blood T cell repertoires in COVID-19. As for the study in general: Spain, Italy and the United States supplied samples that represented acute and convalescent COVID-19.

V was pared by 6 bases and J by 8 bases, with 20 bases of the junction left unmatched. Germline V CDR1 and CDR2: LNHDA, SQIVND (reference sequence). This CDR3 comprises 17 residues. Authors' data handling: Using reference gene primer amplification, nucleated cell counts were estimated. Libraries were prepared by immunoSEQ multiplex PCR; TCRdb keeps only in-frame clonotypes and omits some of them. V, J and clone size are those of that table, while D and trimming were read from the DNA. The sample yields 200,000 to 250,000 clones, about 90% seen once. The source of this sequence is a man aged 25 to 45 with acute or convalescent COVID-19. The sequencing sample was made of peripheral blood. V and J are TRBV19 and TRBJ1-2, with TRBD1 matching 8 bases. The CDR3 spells CASRAPGQVIRSAGYTF. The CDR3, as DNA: TGTGCCAGTAGAGCTCCGGGACAGGTAATCCGGTCGGCCGGCTACACCTTC. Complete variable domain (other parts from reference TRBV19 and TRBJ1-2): DGGITQSPKYLFRKEGQNVTLSCEQNLNHDAMYWYRQDPGQGLRLIYYSQIVNDFQKGDIAEGYSVSREKKESFPLTVTSAQKNPTAFYLCASRAPGQVIRSAGYTFGSGTRLTVV.